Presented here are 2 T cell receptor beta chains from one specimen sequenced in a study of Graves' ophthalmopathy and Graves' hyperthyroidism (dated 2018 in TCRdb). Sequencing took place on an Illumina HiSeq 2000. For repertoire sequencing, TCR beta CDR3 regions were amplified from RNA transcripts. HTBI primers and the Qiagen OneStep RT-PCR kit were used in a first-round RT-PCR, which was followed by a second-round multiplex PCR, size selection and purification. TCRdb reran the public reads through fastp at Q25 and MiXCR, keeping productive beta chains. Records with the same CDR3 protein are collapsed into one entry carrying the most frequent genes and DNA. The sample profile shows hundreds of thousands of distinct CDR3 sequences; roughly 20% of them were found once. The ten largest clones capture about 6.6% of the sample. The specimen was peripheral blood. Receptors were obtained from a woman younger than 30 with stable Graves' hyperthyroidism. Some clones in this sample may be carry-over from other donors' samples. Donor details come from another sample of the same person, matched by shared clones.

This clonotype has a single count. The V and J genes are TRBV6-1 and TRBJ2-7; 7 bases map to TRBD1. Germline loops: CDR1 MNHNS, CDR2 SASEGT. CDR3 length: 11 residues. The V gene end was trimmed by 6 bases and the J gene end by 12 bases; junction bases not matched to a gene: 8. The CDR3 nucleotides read TGTGCCAGCAGCGCCGGACAGGTGGCGTACTTC. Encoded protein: CASSAGQVAYF.

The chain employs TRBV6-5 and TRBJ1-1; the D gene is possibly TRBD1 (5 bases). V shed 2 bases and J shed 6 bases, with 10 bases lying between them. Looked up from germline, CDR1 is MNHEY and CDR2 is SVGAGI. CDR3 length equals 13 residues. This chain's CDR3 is CASSYGTSPEAFF. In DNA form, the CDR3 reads TGTGCCAGCAGTTACGGGACGAGTCCTGAAGCTTTCTTT.